The rows below give T cell receptor beta chains drawn from one sample of a study of shared clonotypes between healthy human individuals. TCRdb's table, derived via immunoSEQ multiplex PCR, lists solely in-frame clones and lacks some. The sample contains hundreds of thousands of clones, approximately 96% of which appear only once. Sequences were obtained from naive CD8+ T cells sorted from blood. The receptors shown here come from a woman in her twenties or thirties in good health. The CDR3 runs from the conserved cysteine through the conserved F or W. A D gene is named only where the DNA matches it firmly. Size is omitted from some rows. Given values are once, few, many or a class for expanded clones.

j_call clone_size v_call d_call cdr3_aa cdr3_nt
TRBJ1-1 - TRBV5-5 - CASSSPGLGTEAFF TGTGCCAGCAGCTCTCCAGGGTTGGGGACTGAAGCTTTCTTT
TRBJ1-2 once TRBV28 TRBD1 CASSLMGQLLYGYTF TGTGCCAGCAGTTTAATGGGACAGTTGCTCTATGGCTACACCTTC
TRBJ2-7 once TRBV10-2 TRBD1 CASRGGTGYEQYF TGCGCCAGCAGAGGAGGGACAGGATACGAGCAGTACTTC
TRBJ2-7 - TRBV5-1 - CASSAGWREIDEQYF TGCGCCAGCAGCGCGGGTTGGAGGGAGATCGACGAGCAGTACTTC
TRBJ2-2 - TRBV5-1 TRBD2 CASSLVLAGADGELFF TGCGCCAGCAGCTTGGTCCTAGCGGGGGCGGACGGGGAGCTGTTTTTT
TRBJ2-7 - TRBV28 - CASSGYRSFEQYF TGTGCCAGCAGTGGTTACAGGAGCTTCGAGCAGTACTTC
TRBJ1-1 - TRBV28 - CASIWGRNTEAFF TGTGCCAGCATATGGGGCCGAAACACTGAAGCTTTCTTT
TRBJ1-1 - TRBV11-2 - CASSYAAGRDTEAFF TGTGCCAGCAGCTATGCGGCAGGGAGGGACACTGAAGCTTTCTTT
TRBJ1-5 - TRBV7-8 TRBD1 CASSHPVMDRFSNQPQHF TGTGCCAGCAGCCACCCGGTGATGGACAGGTTTAGCAATCAGCCCCAGCATTTT
TRBJ2-7 - TRBV4-1 - CASRDTLGHEQYF TGCGCCAGCCGGGACACCCTGGGGCACGAGCAGTACTTC
TRBJ2-6 once TRBV28 - CASSTYRESGANVLTF TGTGCCAGCAGTACGTACAGGGAGTCAGGGGCCAACGTCCTGACTTTC
TRBJ2-3 - TRBV7-8 - CASSLDGRRSTDTQYF TGTGCCAGCAGCTTAGACGGGCGGAGGAGCACAGATACGCAGTATTTT
TRBJ2-1 - TRBV5-6 - CASSTSLLNEQFF TGTGCCAGCAGCACCAGCCTTCTTAATGAGCAGTTCTTC
TRBJ2-5 - TRBV15 - CATSRGQPGTQYF TGTGCCACCAGCAGAGGCCAACCTGGGACCCAGTACTTC
TRBJ2-1 - TRBV27 - CASSFANPLGNEQFF TGTGCCAGCAGTTTCGCTAACCCCCTCGGCAATGAGCAGTTCTTC
TRBJ2-3 - TRBV4-1 TRBD2 CASSQIAGTDTQYF TGCGCCAGCAGCCAAATAGCGGGAACAGATACGCAGTATTTT